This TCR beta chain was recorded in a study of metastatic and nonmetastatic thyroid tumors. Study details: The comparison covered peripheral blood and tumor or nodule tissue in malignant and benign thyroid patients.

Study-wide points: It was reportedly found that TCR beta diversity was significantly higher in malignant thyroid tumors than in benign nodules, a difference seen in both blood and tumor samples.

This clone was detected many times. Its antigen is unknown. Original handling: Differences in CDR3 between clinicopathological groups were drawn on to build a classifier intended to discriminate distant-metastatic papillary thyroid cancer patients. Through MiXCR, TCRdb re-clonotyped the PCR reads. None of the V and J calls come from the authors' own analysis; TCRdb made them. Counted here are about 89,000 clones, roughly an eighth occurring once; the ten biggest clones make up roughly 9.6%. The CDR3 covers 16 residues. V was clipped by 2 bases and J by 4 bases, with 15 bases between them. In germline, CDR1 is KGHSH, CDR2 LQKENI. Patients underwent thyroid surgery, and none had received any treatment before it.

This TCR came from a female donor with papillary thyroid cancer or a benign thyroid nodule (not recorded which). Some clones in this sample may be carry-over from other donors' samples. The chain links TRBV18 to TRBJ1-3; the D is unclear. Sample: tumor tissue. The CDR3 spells CASSPGLSGSGNTIYF. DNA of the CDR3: TGTGCCAGCTCACCAGGTCTTTCGGGGTCCGGAAACACCATATATTTT.